This T cell receptor (beta chain) was recorded in a study of T-cell reconstitution after alpha-beta-depleted transplantation in children (dated by TCRdb to 2016 to 2018). Regarding the research as a whole: Using TCR repertoire profiling, the study quantitatively followed how T-cell immune reconstitution unfolded in children after TCRalphabeta/CD19-depleted allogeneic hematopoietic cell transplantation.

Comment on this clonotype: What antigen it recognizes has not been identified. Nothing much larger sits one base from this clone, and base qualities are not available.

Receptor libraries were prepared by PCR. The sequencer listed for this sample is Illumina HiSeq 2500. To normalize quantification of the TCRbeta repertoire, the TCR libraries were built with molecular barcoding that relied on unique molecular identifiers. The public reads were reanalyzed by TCRdb: fastp trimming at Q25, MiXCR alignment, in-frame beta chains only. Rows merge per CDR3 protein into single entries with the most common DNA and genes. The sample table holds 200,000 to 300,000 distinct CDR3 sequences, of which approximately 12% were seen once. Jointly, the top ten make up 2% to 3% of the sample. CDR1 and CDR2 are read off the germline V gene as LGHNA and YNFKEQ. The CDR3 numbers 15 residues from cysteine through phenylalanine. Here the CDR3 DNA is all that survives: 45 bases in frame from base 1. Trimming costs V 1 base and J 3 bases, and their ends lie 10 bases apart.

Sequences were derived from PBMCs from the stem cell graft donor, sampled from the stem cell graft. The V and J genes are TRBV4-2 and TRBJ2-1; the D gene is not confidently resolved. This clonotype was obtained from a human donor who donated a stem cell graft to a child with acute lymphoblastic leukemia. The nucleotide sequence is TGTGCCAGCAGCCAAGGGGGATATAACTACAATGAGCAGTTCTTC. Its amino acids are CASSQGGYNYNEQFF.